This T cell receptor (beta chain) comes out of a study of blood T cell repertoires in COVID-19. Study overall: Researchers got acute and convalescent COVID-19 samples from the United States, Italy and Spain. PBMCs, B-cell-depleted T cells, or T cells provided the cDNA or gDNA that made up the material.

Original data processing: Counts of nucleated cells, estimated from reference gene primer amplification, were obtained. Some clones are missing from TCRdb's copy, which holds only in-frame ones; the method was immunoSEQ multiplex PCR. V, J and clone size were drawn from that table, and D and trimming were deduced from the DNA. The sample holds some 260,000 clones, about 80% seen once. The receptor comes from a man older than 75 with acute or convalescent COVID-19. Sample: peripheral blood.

This CDR3 reads CASRGQHNSPLHF. The CDR3 nucleotides are TGTGCCAGCAGGGGACAACATAATTCACCCCTCCACTTT. The chain uses TRBV5-5 and TRBJ1-6; TRBD1 might be the D (6 bases). Trimming removed 5 bases at V and 5 bases at J, with 8 bases between. This CDR3 region has 13 residues. CDR1 SGHKS and CDR2 YYEKEE come from the germline V gene (reference sequence).